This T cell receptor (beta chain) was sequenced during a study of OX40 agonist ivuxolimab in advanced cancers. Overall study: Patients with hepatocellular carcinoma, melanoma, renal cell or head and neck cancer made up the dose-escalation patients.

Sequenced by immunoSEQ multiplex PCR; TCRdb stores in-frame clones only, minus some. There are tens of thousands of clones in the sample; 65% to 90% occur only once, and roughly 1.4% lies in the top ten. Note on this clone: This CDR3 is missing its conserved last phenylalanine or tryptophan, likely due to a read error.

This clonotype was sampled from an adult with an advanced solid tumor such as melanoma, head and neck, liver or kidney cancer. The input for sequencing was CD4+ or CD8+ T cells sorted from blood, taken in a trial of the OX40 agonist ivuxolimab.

The chain's CDR3 is CASSQGQRTNEKLFS. The CDR3 nucleotides read TGCGCCAGCAGCCAGGGACAGAGGACTAATGAAAAACTGTTTTCT. This chain joins TRBV4-1 and TRBJ1-4; 7 bases are shared with TRBD1. V lost 3 bases to trimming and J lost 2 bases; unmatched junction nucleotides: 3. CDR1 and CDR2 from the germline V gene are MGHRA and YSYEKL. The CDR3 totals 15 residues.